The sequence of this T cell receptor (beta chain) was determined in a study of beta chain features in type 1 diabetes. Findings and caveats of the study: Compared with healthy donors, patients appeared to share more similar naive, central memory and regulatory TCRB repertoires. High TCR expression in some cells could lead to their over-representation in cDNA sequencing.

CDR1 and CDR2 (germline): SGHRS, YFSETQ. The V gene lost 4 bases and the J gene lost 0 bases, with 9 bases spanning the gap. The CDR3 consists of 14 residues. Expressed TCRB transcripts were sequenced because the entire RNA isolate underwent reverse transcription. Average reads for naive, central memory and regulatory T cell samples were several million. Clones were read by immunoSEQ multiplex PCR, and TCRdb kept only the in-frame ones, dropping some. The top ten hold around 0.02% of the sample, which has 350,000 to 450,000 clones, about 15% seen once. This clone was detected only a few times. The antigen is undetermined.

The sequence was collected from a woman in her late teens or twenties in good health. The sequenced sample consisted of naive CD4+ T cells from blood. The chain links TRBV5-1 to TRBJ2-3, with D perhaps TRBD2 (6 bases). CDR3 DNA: TGCGCCAGCAGCGAGCTAGCGAGCACAGATACGCAGTATTTT. Translation: CASSELASTDTQYF.